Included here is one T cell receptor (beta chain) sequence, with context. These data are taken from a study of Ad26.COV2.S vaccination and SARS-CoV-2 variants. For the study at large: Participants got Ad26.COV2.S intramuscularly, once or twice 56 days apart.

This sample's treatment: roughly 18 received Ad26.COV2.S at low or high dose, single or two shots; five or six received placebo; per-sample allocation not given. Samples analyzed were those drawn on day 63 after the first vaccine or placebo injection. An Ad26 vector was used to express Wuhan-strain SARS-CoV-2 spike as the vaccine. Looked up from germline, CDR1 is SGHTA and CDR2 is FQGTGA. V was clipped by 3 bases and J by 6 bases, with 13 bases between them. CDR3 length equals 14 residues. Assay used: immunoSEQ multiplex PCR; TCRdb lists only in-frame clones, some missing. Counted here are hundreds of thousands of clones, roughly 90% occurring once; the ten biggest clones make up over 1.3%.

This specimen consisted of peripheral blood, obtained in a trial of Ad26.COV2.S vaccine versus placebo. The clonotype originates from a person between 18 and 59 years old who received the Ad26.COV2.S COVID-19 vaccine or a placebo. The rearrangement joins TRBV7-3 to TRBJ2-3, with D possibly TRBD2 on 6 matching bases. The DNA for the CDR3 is TGTGCCAGCAGCTTGGGACCGGGGGTGGATACGCAGTATTTT. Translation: CASSLGPGVDTQYF.